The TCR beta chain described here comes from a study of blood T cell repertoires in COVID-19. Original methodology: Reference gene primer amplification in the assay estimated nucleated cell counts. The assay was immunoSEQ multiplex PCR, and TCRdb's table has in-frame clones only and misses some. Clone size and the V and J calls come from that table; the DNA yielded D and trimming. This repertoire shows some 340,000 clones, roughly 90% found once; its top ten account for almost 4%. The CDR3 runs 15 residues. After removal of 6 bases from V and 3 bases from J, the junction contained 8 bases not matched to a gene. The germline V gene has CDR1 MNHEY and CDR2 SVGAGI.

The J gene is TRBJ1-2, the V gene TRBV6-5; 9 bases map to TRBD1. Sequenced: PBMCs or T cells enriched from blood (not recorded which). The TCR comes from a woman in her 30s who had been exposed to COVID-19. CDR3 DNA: TGTGCCAGCAGACTGAACAGGGGGCTAGACTATGGCTACACCTTC. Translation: CASRLNRGLDYGYTF.